One and the same sample provided the 28 T cell receptor beta chains below, sequenced in a study of blood T cell repertoires in COVID-19. Generated by immunoSEQ multiplex PCR, the TCRdb table keeps only in-frame clones and is missing some. The sample shows 210,000 or so clones, 70% to 90% of them seen only once. Sequenced material: peripheral blood. All receptors come from a woman over 75 with acute or convalescent COVID-19.

This chain links TRBV6-6 with TRBJ1-2; TRBD1 matches 7 bases. Trimming at V came to 5 bases and at J to 0 bases, leaving 15 bases not matched to a gene. CDR3 length equals 18 residues. Per the germline V gene, CDR1 is MNHNY and CDR2 is SVGAGI (reference sequence). This CDR3 reads CASSLPRDSLLANYGYTF. The CDR3 DNA is TGTGCCAGCAGTCTTCCACGGGACAGCCTTTTAGCTAACTATGGCTACACCTTC.

This chain joins TRBV2 and TRBJ2-3; weak D call: TRBD2 (5 bases). This CDR3 contains 14 residues. The germline V gene encodes CDR1 SNHLY and CDR2 FYNNEI. Trimming cost V 7 bases and J 4 bases, with 15 bases left between them. The CDR3 DNA reads TGTGCCAGCACTCAACAGCGGCGCGCAGATACGCAGTATTTT. It yields the protein CASTQQRRADTQYF.

The rearrangement links TRBV3-1 (or the pseudogene TRBV3-2) to TRBJ1-1, with D possibly matching TRBD1 (5 bases). This CDR3 contains 17 residues. Germline V CDR1 and CDR2: LGHDT, YNNKEL (reference sequence). With 4 bases removed from V and 7 bases from J, the gap between germline ends came to 25 bases. In DNA form, the CDR3 reads TGTGCCAGCAGCCCCAACCCTAGGTGGGGGGGTTACGGTGAAGCTTTCTTT. As protein: CASSPNPRWGGYGEAFF.

CDR3 DNA: TGTGCCTGGAGTCTCAGACTAGAAGCTTTCTTT. Protein sequence: CAWSLRLEAFF. The V gene is TRBV30, the J gene TRBJ1-1; D is ambiguous. The CDR3 totals 11 residues. The ends were cut back, 2 bases at V and 8 bases at J, with 9 bases in the middle. Per the germline V gene, CDR1 is GTSNPN and CDR2 is SVGIG (reference sequence).

V and J are TRBV27 and TRBJ1-1; D is perhaps TRBD1 (6 bases). In germline, CDR1 is MNHEY, CDR2 SMNVEV (reference sequence). This CDR3 has 16 residues. V was pared by 6 bases and J by 1 base, with 18 bases between. Written as DNA, the CDR3 is TGTGCCAGCAGCCAGACCTTACGACAGGCGAACACTGAAGCTTTCTTT. This sequence encodes CASSQTLRQANTEAFF.

In its sample, this clone was seen a few times. This chain connects TRBV11-3 to TRBJ2-7, with 10 bases fitting TRBD2. The J segment lost 3 bases and the V segment lost 4 bases, leaving 6 bases of the junction unmatched. This CDR3 is built from 15 residues. Looked up from germline, CDR1 is SGHNT and CDR2 is YENEEA. CDR3 amino acids: CASSSRTSGNYEQYF. Written as DNA, the CDR3 is TGTGCCAGCAGCTCTAGGACTAGCGGTAACTACGAGCAGTACTTC.

The chain is built from TRBV5-1 and TRBJ1-2, with D unclear. Germline V gene sequence: CDR1 SGHRS, CDR2 YFSETQ. CDR3 size: 13 residues. The V gene lost 2 bases and the J gene lost 6 bases, with 11 bases spanning the gap. The CDR3, as DNA: TGCGCCAGCAGCTTATCAGGACTGGATGGCTACACCTTC. This encodes CASSLSGLDGYTF.

The CDR3 sequence: CASSARSGGLYYSSYNEQFF. The CDR3 DNA sequence: TGTGCCAGCAGTGCCCGTAGCGGGGGGCTTTATTATAGCTCCTACAATGAGCAGTTCTTC. The chain is built from TRBV9 and TRBJ2-1, with TRBD2 identical over 10 bases. J gave up 0 bases and V 5 bases, and 17 bases lay outside the gene matches. The germline V gene encodes CDR1 SGDLS and CDR2 YYNGEE. CDR3 length: 20 residues.

CDR3: CASSQNTGGTEAFF. CDR3 nucleotides: TGTGCCAGCAGCCAGAATACAGGGGGCACTGAAGCTTTCTTT. J is TRBJ1-1 and V is TRBV3-1 (or the pseudogene TRBV3-2), with 8 positions matching TRBD1. V lost 3 bases and J lost 4; bases outside the gene matches: 4. Germline V gene data show CDR1 as LGHDT and CDR2 as YNNKEL (reference sequence). The CDR3 is made up of 14 amino acids.

This chain links TRBV7-3 with TRBJ2-1, with 14 bases matching TRBD2. The CDR3 spans 16 residues. Per germline, CDR1 SGHTA and CDR2 FQGTGA. J gave up 6 bases and V 5 bases, and 6 bases lay outside the gene matches. The CDR3 DNA reads TGTGCCAGCAGCCCAAGGGGGACTAGCGGGGGCAATGAGCAGTTCTTC. Its protein is CASSPRGTSGGNEQFF.

This chain links TRBV2 with TRBJ1-2; no firm D call. Germline V lookup: CDR1 SNHLY, CDR2 FYNNEI. The CDR3 contains 16 residues. Trimming cost V 2 bases and J 0 bases, with 13 bases left between them. For the CDR3, the DNA is TGTGCCAGCAGTGAACCGGGATGGGGAGCTAACTATGGCTACACCTTC. It translates to CASSEPGWGANYGYTF.

This clone was picked up a small number of times. The J gene is TRBJ1-1, the V gene TRBV10-3; D not certain. The germline V gene has CDR1 ENHRY and CDR2 SYGVKD. The V gene lost 8 bases and the J gene lost 6 bases, with 10 bases spanning the gap. The CDR3 totals 11 residues. Here the CDR3 DNA reads TGTGCCATCTGGGCCGGCGCTGAAGCTTTCTTT. Its protein product is CAIWAGAEAFF.

The chain uses TRBV4-1 and TRBJ1-1, with unresolved D. The CDR3 has 17 residues. The V and J ends lost 0 bases and 0 bases respectively, with 14 bases between them. Germline V gene lookup returns CDR1 MGHRA and CDR2 YSYEKL. CDR3 in DNA: TGCGCCAGCAGCCAAGAGAGGGAGAGTTTCGTGAACACTGAAGCTTTCTTT. Amino acids: CASSQERESFVNTEAFF.

The rearrangement uses TRBV6-1 and TRBJ1-1; D ambiguous. The CDR3 consists of 14 residues. Per germline, CDR1 MNHNS and CDR2 SASEGT. V lost 6 bases and J 0 bases, leaving 11 bases between the germline ends. CDR3 sequence: CASSRLSMNTEAFF. In DNA form, the CDR3 reads TGTGCCAGCAGCAGACTCTCCATGAACACTGAAGCTTTCTTT.

V gene TRBV7-3 combines with J gene TRBJ1-2, with D unresolved. The CDR3 extends over 14 amino acids. Trimming left V 2 bases short and J 1 base short, with 8 bases between. Per germline, CDR1 SGHTA and CDR2 FQGTGA. The CDR3 reads CASSLDGDNYGYTF. DNA for the CDR3: TGTGCCAGCAGCTTAGACGGAGATAACTATGGCTACACCTTC.

The chain is built from TRBV30 and TRBJ1-5; D may be TRBD1 (5 bases). V was clipped by 0 bases and J by 6 bases, with 12 bases between them. There are 14 residues in the CDR3. CDR1 and CDR2 from the germline V gene are GTSNPN and SVGIG (reference sequence). The CDR3 region is CAWSVAGIGQPQHF. CDR3 nucleotides: TGTGCCTGGAGTGTAGCAGGGATAGGTCAGCCCCAGCATTTT.

This chain links TRBV18 with TRBJ2-3; D may be TRBD1 (6 bases). Trimming pared 0 bases from V and 3 bases from J, leaving 10 bases between. CDR1 and CDR2 from the germline V gene are KGHSH and LQKENI. The CDR3 runs 15 residues. In DNA, the CDR3 is TGTGCCAGCTCACCACCGAGCAGGGGAACAGATACGCAGTATTTT. The encoded protein is CASSPPSRGTDTQYF.

V is TRBV6-2 or TRBV6-3 and J is TRBJ1-1; D might be TRBD1 (5 bases). The CDR3 is 13 amino acids. V lost 4 bases and J lost 4, with 10 bases in between. Germline lookup yields CDR1 MNHEY and CDR2 SVGEGT. This chain's CDR3 is CASSSIDSTEAFF. The CDR3 nucleotides are TGTGCCAGCAGTTCTATTGACAGCACTGAAGCTTTCTTT.

J is TRBJ2-1 and V is TRBV24-1; 7 nucleotides match TRBD1. The CDR3 is 12 residues long. V dropped 4 bases and J dropped 10; count of bases not matched to a gene: 3. CDR1 is KGHDR and CDR2 is SFDVKD in the germline V gene. The chain's CDR3 is CATSDQDREQFF. Written as DNA, the CDR3 is TGTGCCACCAGTGACCAGGACAGGGAGCAGTTCTTC.

The V call is TRBV10-1, the J call TRBJ2-2; tentatively, D is TRBD2 (6 bases). V was shortened by 2 bases and J by 4 bases, with 8 bases between the two germline ends. CDR1 WNHNN and CDR2 SYGVQD come from the germline V gene (reference sequence). This CDR3 has 14 residues. In DNA form, the CDR3 reads TGCGCCAGCAGTGAGGGGACTGCCACCGGGGAGCTGTTTTTT. Its protein product is CASSEGTATGELFF.

This clone appeared a single time. The chain joins TRBV10-3 to TRBJ1-1; 7 bases fit TRBD1. The CDR3 consists of 14 residues. V was pared by 6 bases and J by 1 base, with 5 bases of the junction left unmatched. Per germline, CDR1 ENHRY and CDR2 SYGVKD. The CDR3 DNA is TGTGCCATCAGGACAGGGACCCCGAACACTGAAGCTTTCTTT. It yields the protein CAIRTGTPNTEAFF.

In DNA, the CDR3 is TGCGCCAGCAGCCCTCAAGGGGGCCGGGGGAAGCGTAACACTGAAGCTTTCTTT. Protein: CASSPQGGRGKRNTEAFF. The chain is built from TRBV4-1 and TRBJ1-1, with 7 bases that match TRBD1. V trimming: 4 bases; J trimming: 2 bases; junction bases outside the gene matches: 16. There are 18 residues in the CDR3. CDR1 is MGHRA and CDR2 is YSYEKL in the germline V gene.

The V and J genes are TRBV5-1 and TRBJ2-1, with 11 bases fitting TRBD1. The CDR3 length is 14 residues. The germline V gene has CDR1 SGHRS and CDR2 YFSETQ. The V gene end was trimmed by 4 bases and the J gene end by 8 bases; junction bases not matched to a gene: 5. In nucleotides, the CDR3 is TGCGCCAGCAGCCCGGGACAGGGGGACCATGAGCAGTTCTTC. Its protein is CASSPGQGDHEQFF.

This chain uses TRBV20-1 with TRBJ2-3, with D perhaps TRBD2 (5 bases). Trimming shortened V by 8 bases and J by 1 base, and 7 bases separated the two germline ends. The germline V gene encodes CDR1 DFQATT and CDR2 SNEGSKA (reference sequence). The CDR3 loop spans 11 amino acids. The CDR3 spells CSFGGTDTQYF. The CDR3 coding sequence is TGCAGTTTCGGGGGCACAGATACGCAGTATTTT.

This clone appeared a single time. The V gene is TRBV28, the J gene TRBJ2-1, with D unresolved. V gave up 7 bases and J gave up 8 bases, with 15 bases separating them. Germline CDR1 is MDHEN and CDR2 is SYDVKM. There are 13 residues in the CDR3. The CDR3 sequence: CASTTPSLDEQFF. CDR3 DNA sequence: TGTGCCAGCACCACCCCGTCACTCGATGAGCAGTTCTTC.

The chain uses TRBV6-5 and TRBJ1-1; D possibly corresponds to TRBD1 (5 bases). Germline CDR1 MNHEY, CDR2 SVGAGI. V was shortened by 8 bases and J by 0 bases, with 16 bases between the two germline ends. This CDR3 comprises 15 residues. The CDR3 nucleotides are TGTGCCAGCCCCCGCCGACAGAAAATGAACACTGAAGCTTTCTTT. Translated: CASPRRQKMNTEAFF.

The chain has TRBV20-1 and TRBJ1-5, with D possibly being TRBD1 (5 bases). Germline values: CDR1 DFQATT, CDR2 SNEGSKA (reference sequence). The CDR3 is made up of 15 amino acids. The V end lost 3 bases, the J end lost 2 bases, and 14 bases lay between the germline ends. The CDR3 DNA sequence: TGCAGTGCTAGTTCAGGGATGGCGGGCAATCAGCCCCAGCATTTT. Amino acids: CSASSGMAGNQPQHF.

The chain is built from TRBV6-2 or TRBV6-3 and TRBJ1-5; D gene unclear. Germline loops: CDR1 MNHEY, CDR2 SVGEGT. Trimming pared 5 bases from V and 4 bases from J, leaving 9 bases between. The CDR3 loop spans 13 amino acids. In DNA, the CDR3 is TGTGCCAGCAGTCTTGATGCGAATCAGCCCCAGCATTTT. Its translation is CASSLDANQPQHF.